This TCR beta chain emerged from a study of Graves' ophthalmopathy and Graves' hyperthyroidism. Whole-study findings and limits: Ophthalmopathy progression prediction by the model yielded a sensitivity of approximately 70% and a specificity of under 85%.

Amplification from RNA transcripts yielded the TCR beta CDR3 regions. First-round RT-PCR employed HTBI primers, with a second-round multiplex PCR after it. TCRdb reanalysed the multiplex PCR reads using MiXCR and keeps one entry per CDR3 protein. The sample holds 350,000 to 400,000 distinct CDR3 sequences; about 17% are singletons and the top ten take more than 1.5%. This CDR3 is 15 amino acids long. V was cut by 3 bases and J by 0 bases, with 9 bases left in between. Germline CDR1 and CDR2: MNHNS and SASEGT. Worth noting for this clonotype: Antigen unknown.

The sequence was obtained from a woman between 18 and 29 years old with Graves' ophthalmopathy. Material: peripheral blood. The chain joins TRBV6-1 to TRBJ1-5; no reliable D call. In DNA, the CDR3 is TGTGCCAGCAGTGACAGGCCGGCTAGCAATCAGCCCCAGCATTTT. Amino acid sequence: CASSDRPASNQPQHF.